The 3 T cell receptor beta chains presented below share a single source sample, sequenced in a study of monozygotic twins with inflammatory bowel disease. TCRdb reprocessed the 5' RACE reads and reports one entry per CDR3 protein, with no DNA. The table lists 85,000 to 110,000 distinct CDR3 sequences, with more than 1.5% in the top ten. The material sequenced was blood. These receptor sequences come from a human donor with ulcerative colitis or Crohn's disease, or a healthy co-twin of an affected twin (not recorded which).

V usage is TRBV5-6 and J usage is TRBJ2-7; the D call from TCRdb, TRBD2, cannot be confirmed without DNA. This CDR3 is 16 amino acids long. Per germline, CDR1 SGHDT and CDR2 YYEEEE. CDR3 amino acids: CASSPGLAGGFYEQYF.

V usage is TRBV4-3 and J usage is TRBJ1-1. The CDR3 has 15 amino acids. The V gene's germline CDR1 is LGHNA and CDR2 YSLEER. CDR3 amino acids: CASSQESNLNTEAFF.

The chain couples TRBV12-3 or TRBV12-4 to TRBJ2-3; TCRdb's D call of TRBD1 is untestable without DNA. The CDR3 length is 15 residues. This CDR3 is CASSLGTGGRDTQYF.